Presented here are 12 T cell receptor beta chains from one specimen sequenced in a study of blood T cell repertoires in COVID-19. Measured with immunoSEQ multiplex PCR; TCRdb has only the in-frame clones, and not every one. The sample yields 35,000 to 45,000 clones, 85% seen once. The sample taken for sequencing was peripheral blood. The receptors here all came from a man aged 50 or older with active COVID-19.

V usage is TRBV7-2 and J usage is TRBJ2-3; D possibly corresponds to TRBD2 (5 bases). Germline loops: CDR1 SGHTA, CDR2 FQGNSA. The CDR3 extends over 16 amino acids. Trimming took 1 base from V and 5 from J, leaving 16 bases between them. This chain's CDR3 is CASSLVVSTGIDTQYF. As DNA, the CDR3 is TGTGCCAGCAGCTTAGTGGTCTCCACGGGGATAGATACGCAGTATTTT.

V and J are TRBV20-1 and TRBJ1-5, with 12 nucleotides matching TRBD1. This CDR3 has 17 amino acids. Germline V lookup: CDR1 DFQATT, CDR2 SNEGSKA (reference sequence). The V and J ends lost 3 bases and 7 bases, in that order; junction bases with no gene match: 13. CDR3 coding DNA: TGCAGTGCTAGTCGATTAGCGGGACAGGGGGCTGACCAGCCCCAGCATTTT. Residues: CSASRLAGQGADQPQHF.

This clone has more than one count but fewer than ten. J is TRBJ2-1 and V is TRBV6-4; 10 nucleotides line up with TRBD2. V lost 4 bases to trimming and J lost 3 bases; unmatched junction nucleotides: 3. Germline CDR1 reads MRHNA; CDR2 reads SNTAGT. This CDR3 comprises 15 residues. DNA of the CDR3: TGTGCCAGCAGTGTGATAGCGGGAGGCTACAATGAGCAGTTCTTC. As protein: CASSVIAGGYNEQFF.

V usage is TRBV10-3 and J usage is TRBJ1-1; D not certain. The CDR3 extends over 12 amino acids. Germline loops: CDR1 ENHRY, CDR2 SYGVKD. V lost 0 bases and J 11 bases, leaving 10 bases between the germline ends. The CDR3 DNA sequence: TGTGCCATCAGTGAGTCGTCCAACGAGGCTTTCTTT. This translates into CAISESSNEAFF.

The genes are TRBV25-1 and TRBJ1-1; D unclear. V lost 6 bases to trimming and J lost 1 base, with 9 bases between them. The germline V gene has CDR1 MGHDK and CDR2 SYGVNS. The CDR3 runs to 13 residues. This CDR3 is CASRTEKNTEAFF. CDR3 coding DNA: TGTGCCAGCAGGACGGAGAAGAACACTGAAGCTTTCTTT.

The chain combines TRBV7-2 with TRBJ1-2; 11 bases are a match to TRBD1. Trimming removed 6 bases from V and 7 bases from J; junction bases left unmatched: 13. Germline V CDR1 and CDR2: SGHTA, FQGNSA. This CDR3 has 16 amino acids. CDR3 sequence reads: CASSKDRGRVGGGYTF. The DNA for the CDR3 is TGTGCCAGCAGTAAGGACAGGGGGCGCGTGGGTGGTGGCTACACCTTC.

V gene TRBV15 combines with J gene TRBJ2-7, with D tentatively TRBD1 (6 bases). With 0 bases removed from V and 5 bases from J, the gap between germline ends came to 11 bases. The CDR3 has 14 amino acids. Germline assignment: CDR1 LNHNV and CDR2 YYDKDF (reference sequence). The DNA of the CDR3 is TGTGCCACCAGCAGAGATCAGGGACAAGACGAGCAGTACTTC. Translating it yields CATSRDQGQDEQYF.

This clone has just one count. This chain joins TRBV6-4 and TRBJ2-5; TRBD2 agrees at 7 bases. CDR1 and CDR2 from the germline V gene are MRHNA and SNTAGT. The CDR3 is made up of 15 amino acids. Losses at the gene ends were 5 bases for V and 1 base for J; bases not matched to a gene: 7. The DNA of the CDR3 is TGTGCCAGCAGTAAGGTGGCTAGCGGCCAAGAGACCCAGTACTTC. Its translation: CASSKVASGQETQYF.

The chain links TRBV27 to TRBJ1-3, with D unresolved. Germline V gene lookup returns CDR1 MNHEY and CDR2 SMNVEV (reference sequence). Trimming shortened V by 5 bases and J by 0 bases, and 8 bases separated the two germline ends. This CDR3 is 14 amino acids long. CDR3 in DNA: TGTGCCAGCAGTCCCCACTCCTCTGGAAACACCATATATTTT. The encoded protein is CASSPHSSGNTIYF.

The chain joins TRBV5-4 to TRBJ2-1; TRBD2 agrees at 12 bases. CDR1 and CDR2 from the germline V gene are SGHNT and YYREEE (reference sequence). The length of the CDR3 is 16 residues. V was clipped by 4 bases and J by 3 bases; unmatched bases: 5. The CDR3 loop is CASSRRTSGIYNEQFF. CDR3 coding DNA: TGTGCCAGCAGCCGCCGGACTAGCGGGATCTACAATGAGCAGTTCTTC.

The chain is built from TRBV5-1 and TRBJ2-5, with TRBD1 identical over 9 bases. The junction had 9 bases not matched to a gene; V was cut back by 2 bases and J by 4 bases. The CDR3 sequence is 16 residues long. Germline V gene lookup returns CDR1 SGHRS and CDR2 YFSETQ. Here the CDR3 DNA reads TGCGCCAGCAGCTTCCGAGTGGGACAGGGTCGAGAGACCCAGTACTTC. Amino acids: CASSFRVGQGRETQYF.

The gene calls are TRBV11-3 and TRBJ2-7, with 8 positions matching TRBD2. CDR3 length: 16 residues. V was clipped by 0 bases and J by 7 bases; unmatched bases: 11. Germline CDR1 SGHNT, CDR2 YENEEA. The CDR3 DNA reads TGTGCCAGCAGCTTAGAAGTCTCAAGCGGGGGAGGTGAGCAGTACTTC. It yields the protein CASSLEVSSGGGEQYF.